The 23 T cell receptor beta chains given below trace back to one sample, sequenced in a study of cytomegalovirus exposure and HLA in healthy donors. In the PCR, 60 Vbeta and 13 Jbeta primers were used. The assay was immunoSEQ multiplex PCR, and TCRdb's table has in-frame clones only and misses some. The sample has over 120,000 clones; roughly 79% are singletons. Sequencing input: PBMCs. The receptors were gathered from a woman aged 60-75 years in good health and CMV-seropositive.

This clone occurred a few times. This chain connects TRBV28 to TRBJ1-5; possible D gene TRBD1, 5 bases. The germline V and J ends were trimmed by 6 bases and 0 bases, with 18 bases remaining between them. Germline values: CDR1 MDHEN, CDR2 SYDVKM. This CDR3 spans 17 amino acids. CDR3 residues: CASRALGGHYSNQPQHF. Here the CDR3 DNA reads TGTGCCAGCAGGGCCTTGGGGGGTCACTATAGCAATCAGCCCCAGCATTTT.

The CDR3: CATSRARGPYEQYF. The CDR3 DNA sequence: TGTGCCACCAGCAGAGCTAGGGGCCCCTACGAGCAGTACTTC. The chain couples TRBV15 to TRBJ2-7; tentative D call: TRBD1 (5 bases). V was shortened by 1 base and J by 2 bases, with 9 bases between the two germline ends. CDR3 length: 14 residues. CDR1 is LNHNV and CDR2 is YYDKDF in the germline V gene (reference sequence).

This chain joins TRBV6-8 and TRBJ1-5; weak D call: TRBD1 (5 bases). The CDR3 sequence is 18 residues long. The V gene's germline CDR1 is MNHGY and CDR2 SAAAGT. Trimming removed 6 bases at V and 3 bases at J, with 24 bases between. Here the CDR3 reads CASRAPFSRGIFNQPQHF. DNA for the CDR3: TGTGCCAGCAGAGCCCCTTTTTCGCGGGGGATATTCAATCAGCCCCAGCATTTT.

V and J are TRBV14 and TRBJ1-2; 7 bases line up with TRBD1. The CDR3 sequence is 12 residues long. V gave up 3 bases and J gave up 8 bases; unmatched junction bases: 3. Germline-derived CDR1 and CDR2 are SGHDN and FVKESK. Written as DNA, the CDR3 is TGTGCCAGCAGCCAGAACAGGGGCGGCTACACCTTC. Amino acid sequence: CASSQNRGGYTF.

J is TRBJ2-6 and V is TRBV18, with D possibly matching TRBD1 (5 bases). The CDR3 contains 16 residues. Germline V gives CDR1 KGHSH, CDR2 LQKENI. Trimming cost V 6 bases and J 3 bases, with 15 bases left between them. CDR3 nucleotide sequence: TGTGCCAGCTCCCAAACCCAGGGCTTTGGGGCCAACGTCCTGACTTTC. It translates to CASSQTQGFGANVLTF.

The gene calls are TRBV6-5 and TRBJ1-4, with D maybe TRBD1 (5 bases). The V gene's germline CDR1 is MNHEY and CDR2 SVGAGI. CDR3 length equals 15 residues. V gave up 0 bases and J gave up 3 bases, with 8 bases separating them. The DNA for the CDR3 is TGTGCCAGCAGTTACTCGGGGGGTGCTAATGAAAAACTGTTTTTT. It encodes CASSYSGGANEKLFF.

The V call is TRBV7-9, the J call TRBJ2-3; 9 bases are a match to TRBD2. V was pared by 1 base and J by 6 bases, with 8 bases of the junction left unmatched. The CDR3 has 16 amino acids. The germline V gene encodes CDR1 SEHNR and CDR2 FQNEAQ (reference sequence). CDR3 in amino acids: CASSLVKREELDTQYF. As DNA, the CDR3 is TGTGCCAGCAGCTTAGTGAAGCGGGAGGAGCTTGATACGCAGTATTTT.

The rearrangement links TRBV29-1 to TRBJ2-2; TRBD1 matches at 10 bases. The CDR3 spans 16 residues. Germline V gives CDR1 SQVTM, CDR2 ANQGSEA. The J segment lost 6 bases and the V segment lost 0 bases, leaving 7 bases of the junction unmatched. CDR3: CSVEDRDRGLAGELFF. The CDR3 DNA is TGCAGCGTTGAAGACCGGGACAGGGGTTTGGCCGGGGAGCTGTTTTTT.

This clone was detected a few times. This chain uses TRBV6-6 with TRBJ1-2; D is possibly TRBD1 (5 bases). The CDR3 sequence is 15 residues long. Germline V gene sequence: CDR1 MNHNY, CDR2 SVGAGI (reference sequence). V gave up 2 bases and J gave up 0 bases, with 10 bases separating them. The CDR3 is CASSYGAEANYGYTF. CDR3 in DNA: TGTGCCAGCAGTTACGGGGCGGAAGCTAACTATGGCTACACCTTC.

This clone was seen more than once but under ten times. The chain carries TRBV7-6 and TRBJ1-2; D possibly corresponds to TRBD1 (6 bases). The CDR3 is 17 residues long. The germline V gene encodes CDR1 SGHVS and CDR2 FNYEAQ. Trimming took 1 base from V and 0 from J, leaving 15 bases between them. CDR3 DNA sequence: TGTGCCAGCAGCTTAGGAGCGGCAGGGACAACTAACTATGGCTACACCTTC. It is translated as CASSLGAAGTTNYGYTF.

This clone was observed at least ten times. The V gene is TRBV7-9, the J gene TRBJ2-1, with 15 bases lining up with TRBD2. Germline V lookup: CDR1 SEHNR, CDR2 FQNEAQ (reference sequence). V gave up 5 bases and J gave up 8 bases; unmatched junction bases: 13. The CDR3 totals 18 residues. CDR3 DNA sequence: TGTGCCAGCAGCAAGGGAGCCCCGGGACTAGCGGGAGGCTATGAGCAGTTCTTC. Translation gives CASSKGAPGLAGGYEQFF.

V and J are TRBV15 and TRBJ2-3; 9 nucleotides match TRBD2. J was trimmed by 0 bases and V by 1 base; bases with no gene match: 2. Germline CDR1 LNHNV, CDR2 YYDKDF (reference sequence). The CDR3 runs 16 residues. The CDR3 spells CATSRGTSASTDTQYF. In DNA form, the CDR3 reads TGTGCCACCAGCAGAGGGACTAGCGCTAGCACAGATACGCAGTATTTT.

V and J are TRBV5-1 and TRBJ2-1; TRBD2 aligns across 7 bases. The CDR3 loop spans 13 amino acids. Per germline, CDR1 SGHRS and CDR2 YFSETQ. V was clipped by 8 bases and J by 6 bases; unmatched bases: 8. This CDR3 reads CASAREGPNEQFF. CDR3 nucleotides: TGCGCCAGTGCCAGGGAGGGCCCCAATGAGCAGTTCTTC.

CDR3 DNA: TGTGCCAGCACCCTTTCGGGACAGCATCAGCCCCAGCATTTT. Residues: CASTLSGQHQPQHF. This chain connects TRBV6-6 to TRBJ1-5; 7 bases fit TRBD1. The CDR3 extends over 14 amino acids. The germline CDR1 and CDR2 sequences are MNHNY and SVGAGI (reference sequence). The V and J ends lost 7 bases and 5 bases, in that order; junction bases with no gene match: 8.

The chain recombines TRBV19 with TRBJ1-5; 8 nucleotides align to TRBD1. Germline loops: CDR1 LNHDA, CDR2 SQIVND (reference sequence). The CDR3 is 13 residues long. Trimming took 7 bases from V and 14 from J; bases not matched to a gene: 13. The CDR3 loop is CASTLQGAALKHF. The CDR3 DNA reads TGTGCCAGTACCTTGCAGGGGGCAGCGTTAAAGCATTTT.

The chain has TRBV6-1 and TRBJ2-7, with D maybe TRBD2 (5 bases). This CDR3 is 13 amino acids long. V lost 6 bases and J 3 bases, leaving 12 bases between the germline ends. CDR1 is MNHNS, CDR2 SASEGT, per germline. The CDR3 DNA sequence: TGTGCCAGCAGCCCTAGAGGGTTCTACGAGCAGTACTTC. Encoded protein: CASSPRGFYEQYF.

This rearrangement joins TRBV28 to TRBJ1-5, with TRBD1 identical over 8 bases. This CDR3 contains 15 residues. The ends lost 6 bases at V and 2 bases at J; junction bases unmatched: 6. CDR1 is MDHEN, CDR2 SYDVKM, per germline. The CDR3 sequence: CASRPGTGGNQPQHF. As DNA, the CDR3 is TGTGCCAGCAGACCAGGGACAGGAGGCAATCAGCCCCAGCATTTT. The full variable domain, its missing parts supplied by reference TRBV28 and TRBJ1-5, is DVKVTQSSRYLVKRTGEKVFLECVQDMDHENMFWYRQDPGLGLRLIYFSYDVKMKEKGDIPEGYSVSREKKERFSLILESASTNQTSMYLCASRPGTGGNQPQHFGDGTRLSIL.

The CDR3 loop reads CASSRGGKVGAWEQYF. In nucleotides, the CDR3 is TGTGCCAGCAGCAGGGGGGGGAAGGTCGGGGCCTGGGAGCAGTACTTC. V is TRBV7-8 and J is TRBJ2-7; D perhaps matches TRBD2 (7 bases). Germline V gene data show CDR1 as SGHVS and CDR2 as FQNEAQ. V shed 5 bases and J shed 7 bases, with 24 bases lying between them. The CDR3 loop spans 16 amino acids. Looking up the rest from reference TRBV7-8 and TRBJ2-7 gives the full variable domain: GAGVSQSPRYKVAKRGQDVALRCDPISGHVSLFWYQQALGQGPEFLTYFQNEAQLDKSGLPSDRFFAERPEGSVSTLKIQRTQQEDSAVYLCASSRGGKVGAWEQYFGPGTRLTVT.

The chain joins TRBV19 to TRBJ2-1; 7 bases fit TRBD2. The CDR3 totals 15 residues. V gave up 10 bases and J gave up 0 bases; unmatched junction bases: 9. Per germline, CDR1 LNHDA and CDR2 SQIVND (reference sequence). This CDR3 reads CATRPRTSSYNEQFF. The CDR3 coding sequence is TGTGCCACCAGACCGAGGACTAGCTCCTACAATGAGCAGTTCTTC.

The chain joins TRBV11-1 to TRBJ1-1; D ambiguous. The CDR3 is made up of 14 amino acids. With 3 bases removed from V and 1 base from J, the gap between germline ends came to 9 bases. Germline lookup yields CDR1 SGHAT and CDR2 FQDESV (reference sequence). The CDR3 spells CASSLYQENTEAFF. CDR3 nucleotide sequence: TGTGCCAGCAGCTTGTACCAGGAGAACACTGAAGCTTTCTTT.

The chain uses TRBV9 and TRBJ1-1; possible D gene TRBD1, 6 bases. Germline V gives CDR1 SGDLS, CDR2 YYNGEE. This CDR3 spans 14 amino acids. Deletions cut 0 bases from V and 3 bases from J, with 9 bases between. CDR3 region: CASSVGGPDTEAFF. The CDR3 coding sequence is TGTGCCAGCAGCGTAGGGGGGCCTGACACTGAAGCTTTCTTT.

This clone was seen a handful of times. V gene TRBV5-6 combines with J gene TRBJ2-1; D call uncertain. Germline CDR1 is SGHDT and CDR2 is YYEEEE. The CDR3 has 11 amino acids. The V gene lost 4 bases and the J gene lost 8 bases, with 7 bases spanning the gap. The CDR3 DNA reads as TGTGCCAGCAGCGCTATGGATGAGCAGTTCTTC. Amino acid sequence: CASSAMDEQFF.

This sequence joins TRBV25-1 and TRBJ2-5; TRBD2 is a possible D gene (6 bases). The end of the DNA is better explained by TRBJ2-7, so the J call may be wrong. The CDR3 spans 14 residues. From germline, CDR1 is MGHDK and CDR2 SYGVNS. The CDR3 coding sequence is TGTGCCAGCAGTAGTACTAGCCGGTTCGACGAGCAGTACTTC. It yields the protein CASSSTSRFDEQYF.